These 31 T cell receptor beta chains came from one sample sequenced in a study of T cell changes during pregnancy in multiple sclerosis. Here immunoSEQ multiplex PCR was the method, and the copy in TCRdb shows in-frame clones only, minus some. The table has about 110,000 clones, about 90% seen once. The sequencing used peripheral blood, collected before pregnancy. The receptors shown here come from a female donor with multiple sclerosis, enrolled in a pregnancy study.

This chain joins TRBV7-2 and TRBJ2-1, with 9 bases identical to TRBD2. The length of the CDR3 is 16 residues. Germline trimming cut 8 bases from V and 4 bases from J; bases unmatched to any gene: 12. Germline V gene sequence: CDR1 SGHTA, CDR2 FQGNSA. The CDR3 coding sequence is TGTGCCAGCGGCAACCCCCGCGGGGGGGCATACAATGAGCAGTTCTTC. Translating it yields CASGNPRGGAYNEQFF.

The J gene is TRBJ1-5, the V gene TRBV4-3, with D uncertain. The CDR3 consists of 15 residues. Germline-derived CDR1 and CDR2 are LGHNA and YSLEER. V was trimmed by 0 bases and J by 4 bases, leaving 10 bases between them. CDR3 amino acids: CASSQDLTKNQPQHF. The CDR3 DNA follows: TGCGCCAGCAGCCAAGATCTAACGAAGAATCAGCCCCAGCATTTT.

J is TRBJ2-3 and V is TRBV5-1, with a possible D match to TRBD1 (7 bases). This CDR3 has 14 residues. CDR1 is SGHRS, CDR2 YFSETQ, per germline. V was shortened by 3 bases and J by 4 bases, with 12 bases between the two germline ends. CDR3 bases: TGCGCCAGCAGCTACAGCAGGGGGGCAGATACGCAGTATTTT. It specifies CASSYSRGADTQYF.

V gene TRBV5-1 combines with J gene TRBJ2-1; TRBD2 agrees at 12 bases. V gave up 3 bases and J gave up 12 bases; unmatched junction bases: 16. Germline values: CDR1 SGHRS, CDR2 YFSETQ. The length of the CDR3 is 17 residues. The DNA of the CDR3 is TGCGCCAGCAGCTCTAATCTAGCGGGAGGGCCGGATTGGGTGCAGTTCTTC. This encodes CASSSNLAGGPDWVQFF.

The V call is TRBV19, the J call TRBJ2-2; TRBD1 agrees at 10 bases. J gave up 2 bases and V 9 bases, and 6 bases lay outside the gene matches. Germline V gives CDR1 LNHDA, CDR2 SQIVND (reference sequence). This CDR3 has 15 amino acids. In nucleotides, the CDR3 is TGTGCCAGCCATGACAGGGGGCTCAACACCGGGGAGCTGTTTTTT. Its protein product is CASHDRGLNTGELFF. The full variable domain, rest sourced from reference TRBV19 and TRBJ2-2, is DGGITQSPKYLFRKEGQNVTLSCEQNLNHDAMYWYRQDPGQGLRLIYYSQIVNDFQKGDIAEGYSVSREKKESFPLTVTSAQKNPTAFYLCASHDRGLNTGELFFGEGSRLTVL.

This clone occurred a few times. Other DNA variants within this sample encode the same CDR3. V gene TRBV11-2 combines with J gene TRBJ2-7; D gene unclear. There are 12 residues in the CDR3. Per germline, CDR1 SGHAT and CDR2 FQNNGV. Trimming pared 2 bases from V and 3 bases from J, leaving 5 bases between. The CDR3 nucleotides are TGTGCCAGCAGCTTATCCGGCTACGAGCAGTACTTC. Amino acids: CASSLSGYEQYF.

The CDR3 nucleotides read TGTGCCAGCAGCATTATGTGGGGCGCCAATGGCTACACCTTC. Protein product: CASSIMWGANGYTF. This chain links TRBV7-9 with TRBJ1-2; D is possibly TRBD1 (5 bases). Germline V gene sequence: CDR1 SEHNR, CDR2 FQNEAQ (reference sequence). CDR3 length: 14 amino acids. V shed 5 bases and J shed 6 bases, with 16 bases lying between them.

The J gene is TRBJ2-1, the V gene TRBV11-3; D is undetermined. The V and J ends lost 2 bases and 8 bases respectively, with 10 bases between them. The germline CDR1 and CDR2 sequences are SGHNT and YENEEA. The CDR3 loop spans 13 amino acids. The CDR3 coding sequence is TGTGCCAGCAGCTTAAATATGGGCGATGAGCAGTTCTTC. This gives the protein CASSLNMGDEQFF. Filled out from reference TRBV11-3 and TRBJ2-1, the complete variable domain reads EAGVVQSPRYKIIEKKQPVAFWCNPISGHNTLYWYLQNLGQGPELLIRYENEEAVDDSQLPKDRFSAERLKGVDSTLKIQPAELGDSAVYLCASSLNMGDEQFFGPGTRLTVL.

CDR3 nucleotide sequence: TGTGCCAGCAGCCAAAGACAGGGACTCACTGAAGCTTTCTTT. This gives the protein CASSQRQGLTEAFF. This chain joins TRBV7-9 and TRBJ1-1; 7 bases are shared with TRBD1. Germline CDR1 SEHNR, CDR2 FQNEAQ (reference sequence). The CDR3 is 14 amino acids. Trimming at V came to 5 bases and at J to 4 bases, leaving 7 bases not matched to a gene.

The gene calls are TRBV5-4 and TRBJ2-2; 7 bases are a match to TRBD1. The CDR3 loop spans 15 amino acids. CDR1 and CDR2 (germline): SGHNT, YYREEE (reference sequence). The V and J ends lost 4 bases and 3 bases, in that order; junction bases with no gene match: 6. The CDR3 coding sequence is TGTGCCAGCAGCCTATTCGACAGGGACACCGGGGAGCTGTTTTTT. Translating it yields CASSLFDRDTGELFF.

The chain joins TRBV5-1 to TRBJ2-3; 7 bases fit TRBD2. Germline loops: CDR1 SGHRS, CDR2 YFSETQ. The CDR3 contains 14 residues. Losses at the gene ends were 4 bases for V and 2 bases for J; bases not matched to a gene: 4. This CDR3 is CASSLGGNTDTQYF. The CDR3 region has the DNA TGCGCCAGCAGCCTGGGAGGGAACACAGATACGCAGTATTTT.

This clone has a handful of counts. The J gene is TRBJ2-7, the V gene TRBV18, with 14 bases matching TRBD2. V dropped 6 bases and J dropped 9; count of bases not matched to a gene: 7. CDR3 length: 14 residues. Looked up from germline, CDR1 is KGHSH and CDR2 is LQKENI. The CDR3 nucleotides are TGTGCCAGCTCCTCGGGACTAGCGGGAGCAGGGCAGTACTTC. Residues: CASSSGLAGAGQYF.

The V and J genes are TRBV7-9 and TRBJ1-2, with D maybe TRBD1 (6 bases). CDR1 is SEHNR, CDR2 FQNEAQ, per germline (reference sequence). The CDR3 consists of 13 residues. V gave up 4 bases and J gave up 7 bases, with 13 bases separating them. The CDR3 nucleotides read TGTGCCAGCAGCTCCTCAGGGGAATCTGGCTACACCTTC. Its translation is CASSSSGESGYTF.

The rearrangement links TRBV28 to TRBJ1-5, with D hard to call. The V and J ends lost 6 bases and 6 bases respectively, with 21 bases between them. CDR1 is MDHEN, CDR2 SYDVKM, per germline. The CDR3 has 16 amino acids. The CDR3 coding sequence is TGTGCCAGCAGCCCCACGTCCGGGATGGGAGGTCAGCCCCAGCATTTT. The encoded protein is CASSPTSGMGGQPQHF.

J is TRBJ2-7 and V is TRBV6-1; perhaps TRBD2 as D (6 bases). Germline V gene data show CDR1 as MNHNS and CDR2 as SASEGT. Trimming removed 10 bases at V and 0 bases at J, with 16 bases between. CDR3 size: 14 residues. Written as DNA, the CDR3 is TGTGCCATCGCCCGGGACTTTCTCTCCTACGAGCAGTACTTC. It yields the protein CAIARDFLSYEQYF.

The DNA for the CDR3 is TGTGCCAGCAGCCAAGTTAATGACAGAAATGGCTACACCTTC. It encodes CASSQVNDRNGYTF. The chain carries TRBV4-2 and TRBJ1-2, with a possible D match to TRBD1 (5 bases). The CDR3 is 14 amino acids. Germline V gives CDR1 LGHNA, CDR2 YNFKEQ. The ends were cut back, 1 base at V and 6 bases at J, with 12 bases in the middle.

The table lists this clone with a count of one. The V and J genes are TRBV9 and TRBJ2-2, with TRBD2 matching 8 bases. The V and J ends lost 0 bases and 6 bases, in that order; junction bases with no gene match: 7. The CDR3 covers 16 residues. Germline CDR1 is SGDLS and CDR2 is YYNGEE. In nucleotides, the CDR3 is TGTGCCAGCAGCGTAGGTGATAGCGGGATATCCGGGGAGCTGTTTTTT. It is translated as CASSVGDSGISGELFF.

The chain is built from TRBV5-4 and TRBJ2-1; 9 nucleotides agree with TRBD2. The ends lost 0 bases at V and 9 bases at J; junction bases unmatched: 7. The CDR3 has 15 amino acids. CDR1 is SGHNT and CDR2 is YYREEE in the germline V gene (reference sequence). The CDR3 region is CASSLVVAGVREQFF. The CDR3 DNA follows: TGTGCCAGCAGCTTGGTAGTAGCGGGGGTCCGTGAGCAGTTCTTC.

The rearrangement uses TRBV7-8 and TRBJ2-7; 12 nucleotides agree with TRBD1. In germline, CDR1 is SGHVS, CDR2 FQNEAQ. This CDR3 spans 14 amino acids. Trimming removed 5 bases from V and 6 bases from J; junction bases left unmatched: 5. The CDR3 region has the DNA TGTGCCAGCAGCGCGGGGACAGGGGGCATCGAGCAGTACTTC. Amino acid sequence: CASSAGTGGIEQYF.

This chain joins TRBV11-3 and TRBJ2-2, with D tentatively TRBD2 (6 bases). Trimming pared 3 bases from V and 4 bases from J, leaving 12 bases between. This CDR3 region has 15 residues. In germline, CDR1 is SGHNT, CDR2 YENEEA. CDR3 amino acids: CASSFAGGFTGELFF. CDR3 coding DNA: TGTGCCAGCAGCTTCGCCGGGGGATTCACCGGGGAGCTGTTTTTT.

The CDR3 region is CASSVTSGAFQETQYF. In nucleotides, the CDR3 is TGTGCCAGCAGCGTTACTAGCGGGGCGTTCCAAGAGACCCAGTACTTC. The chain employs TRBV9 and TRBJ2-5; 10 nucleotides match TRBD2. Germline V lookup: CDR1 SGDLS, CDR2 YYNGEE. The CDR3 is 16 amino acids. The ends lost 2 bases at V and 1 base at J; junction bases unmatched: 5.

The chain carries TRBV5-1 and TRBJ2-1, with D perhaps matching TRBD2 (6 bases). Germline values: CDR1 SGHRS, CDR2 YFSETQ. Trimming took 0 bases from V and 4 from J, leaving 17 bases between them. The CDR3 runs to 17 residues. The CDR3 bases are TGCGCCAGCAGCTTGGAGGAGGGGCCTCCTCCTTACAATGAGCAGTTCTTC. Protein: CASSLEEGPPPYNEQFF.

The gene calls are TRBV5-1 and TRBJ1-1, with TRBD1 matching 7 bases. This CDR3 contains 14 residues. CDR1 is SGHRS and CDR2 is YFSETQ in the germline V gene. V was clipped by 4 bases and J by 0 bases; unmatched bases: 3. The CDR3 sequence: CASSQGQMNTEAFF. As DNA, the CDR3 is TGCGCCAGCAGCCAGGGACAGATGAACACTGAAGCTTTCTTT.

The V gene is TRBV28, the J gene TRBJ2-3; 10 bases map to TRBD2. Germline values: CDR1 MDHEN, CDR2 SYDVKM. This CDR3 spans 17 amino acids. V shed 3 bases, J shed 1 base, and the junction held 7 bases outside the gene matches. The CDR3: CASSLSAGTSGTDTQYF. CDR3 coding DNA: TGTGCCAGCAGTTTGTCTGCCGGGACTAGCGGCACAGATACGCAGTATTTT.

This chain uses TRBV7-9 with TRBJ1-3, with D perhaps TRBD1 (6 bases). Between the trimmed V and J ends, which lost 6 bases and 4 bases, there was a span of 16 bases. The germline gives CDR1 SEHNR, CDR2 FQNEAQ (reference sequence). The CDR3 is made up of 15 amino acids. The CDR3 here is CASRVQGSRGNTIYF. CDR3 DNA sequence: TGTGCCAGCAGGGTACAGGGATCGCGGGGAAACACCATATATTTT.

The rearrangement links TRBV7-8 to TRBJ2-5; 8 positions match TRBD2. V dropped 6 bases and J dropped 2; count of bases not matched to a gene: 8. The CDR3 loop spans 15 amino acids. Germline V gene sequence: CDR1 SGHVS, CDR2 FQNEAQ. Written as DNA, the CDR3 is TGTGCCAGCAGGGGGAGCGGGGGTAATCAAGAGACCCAGTACTTC. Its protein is CASRGSGGNQETQYF. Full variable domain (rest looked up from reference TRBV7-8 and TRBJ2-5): GAGVSQSPRYKVAKRGQDVALRCDPISGHVSLFWYQQALGQGPEFLTYFQNEAQLDKSGLPSDRFFAERPEGSVSTLKIQRTQQEDSAVYLCASRGSGGNQETQYFGPGTRLLVL.

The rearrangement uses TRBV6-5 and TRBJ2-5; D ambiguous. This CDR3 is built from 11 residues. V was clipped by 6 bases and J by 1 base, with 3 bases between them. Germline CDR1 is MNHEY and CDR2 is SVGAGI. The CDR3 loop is CASRAQETQYF. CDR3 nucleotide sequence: TGTGCCAGCAGGGCCCAAGAGACCCAGTACTTC.

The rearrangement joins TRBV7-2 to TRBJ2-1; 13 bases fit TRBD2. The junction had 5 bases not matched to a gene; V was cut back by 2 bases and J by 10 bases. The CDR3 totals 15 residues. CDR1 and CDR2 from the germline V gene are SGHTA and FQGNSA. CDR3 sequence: CASSLRTSGSSEQFF. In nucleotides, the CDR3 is TGTGCCAGCAGCTTAAGGACTAGCGGGAGTTCGGAGCAGTTCTTC. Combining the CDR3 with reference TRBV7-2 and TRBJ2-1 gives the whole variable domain GAGVSQSPSNKVTEKGKDVELRCDPISGHTALYWYRQSLGQGLEFLIYFQGNSAPDKSGLPSDRFSAERTGGSVSTLTIQRTQQEDSAVYLCASSLRTSGSSEQFFGPGTRLTVL.

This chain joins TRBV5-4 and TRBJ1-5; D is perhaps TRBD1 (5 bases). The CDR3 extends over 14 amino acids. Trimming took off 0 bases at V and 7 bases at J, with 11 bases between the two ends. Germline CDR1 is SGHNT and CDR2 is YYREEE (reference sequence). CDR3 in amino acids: CASSLAGEGQPQHF. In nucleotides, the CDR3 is TGTGCCAGCAGCTTGGCGGGGGAAGGGCAGCCCCAGCATTTT.

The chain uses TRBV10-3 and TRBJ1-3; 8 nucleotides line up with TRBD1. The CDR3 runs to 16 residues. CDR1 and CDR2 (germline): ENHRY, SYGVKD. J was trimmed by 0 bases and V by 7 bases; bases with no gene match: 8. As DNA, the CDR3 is TGTGCCATCAAGAAGGGACAGGCCGGCTCTGGAAACACCATATATTTT. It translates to CAIKKGQAGSGNTIYF.

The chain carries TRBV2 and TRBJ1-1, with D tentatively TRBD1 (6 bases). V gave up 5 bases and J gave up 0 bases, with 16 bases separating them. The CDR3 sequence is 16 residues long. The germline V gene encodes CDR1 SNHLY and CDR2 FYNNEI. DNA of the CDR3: TGTGCCAGCAGTCATTGGACAGTCTCCATGAACACTGAAGCTTTCTTT. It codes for CASSHWTVSMNTEAFF.